These 24 T cell receptor beta chains originate from one sample sequenced in a study of blood T cell repertoires in COVID-19. Here immunoSEQ multiplex PCR was the method, and the copy in TCRdb shows in-frame clones only, minus some. The sample contains about 420,000 clones, about 87% of which appear only once. Sequencing was performed on peripheral blood. These receptors came from a man younger than 35 with COVID-19, enrolled during active disease.

This chain uses TRBV19 with TRBJ2-1, with 12 bases matching TRBD2. CDR3 length equals 13 residues. The junction had 1 base not matched to a gene; V was cut back by 5 bases and J by 8 bases. Germline V gene lookup returns CDR1 LNHDA and CDR2 SQIVND (reference sequence). The CDR3 here is CASSLAGGYEQFF. The CDR3 coding sequence is TGTGCCAGTAGTCTAGCGGGAGGGTATGAGCAGTTCTTC.

The chain combines TRBV27 with TRBJ2-1, with 12 bases aligning to TRBD2. CDR1 and CDR2 (germline): MNHEY, SMNVEV (reference sequence). V trimming: 3 bases; J trimming: 5 bases; junction bases outside the gene matches: 2. This CDR3 region has 15 residues. CDR3 coding DNA: TGTGCCAGCAGTTTGACTAGCGGGAGACACAATGAGCAGTTCTTC. It yields the protein CASSLTSGRHNEQFF.

The CDR3 protein is CAIRGVGLAVVDEQYF. CDR3 bases: TGTGCCATCAGAGGGGTGGGACTAGCTGTGGTCGACGAGCAGTACTTC. The V and J genes are TRBV10-3 and TRBJ2-7; TRBD2 agrees at 9 bases. The CDR3 is made up of 16 amino acids. Germline assignment: CDR1 ENHRY and CDR2 SYGVKD. V was pared by 6 bases and J by 5 bases, with 14 bases of the junction left unmatched.

This clone appeared a single time. The J gene is TRBJ2-2, the V gene TRBV24-1; TRBD2 aligns across 10 bases. This CDR3 comprises 17 residues. Germline CDR1 reads KGHDR; CDR2 reads SFDVKD. The J segment lost 3 bases and the V segment lost 6 bases, leaving 9 bases of the junction unmatched. CDR3 region: CATSMSGGAADTGELFF. In DNA form, the CDR3 reads TGTGCCACCAGTATGAGCGGGGGGGCCGCGGACACCGGGGAGCTGTTTTTT.

The rearrangement links TRBV24-1 to TRBJ1-2; 7 nucleotides agree with TRBD1. The CDR3 contains 18 residues. Germline V gene data show CDR1 as KGHDR and CDR2 as SFDVKD. The V and J ends lost 3 bases and 4 bases, in that order; junction bases with no gene match: 16. CDR3 nucleotides: TGTGCCACCAGTGATAGCAAACGTTATACAGGGGACCGCTATGGCTACACCTTC. This encodes CATSDSKRYTGDRYGYTF.

The chain links TRBV9 to TRBJ1-5; D is ambiguous. CDR1 SGDLS and CDR2 YYNGEE come from the germline V gene. There are 11 residues in the CDR3. V lost 3 bases, J lost 9 bases, and 7 bases lay in between. CDR3 protein: CASSARWPQHF. The CDR3 DNA is TGTGCCAGCAGCGCTAGGTGGCCCCAGCATTTT.

The J gene is TRBJ1-1, the V gene TRBV6-5; 10 nucleotides line up with TRBD1. The J segment lost 6 bases and the V segment lost 8 bases, leaving 12 bases of the junction unmatched. Germline CDR1 MNHEY, CDR2 SVGAGI. This CDR3 has 15 amino acids. The CDR3 DNA is TGTGCCAGCCGACTCCGACAGGGGGCTTGGGCTGAAGCTTTCTTT. Residues: CASRLRQGAWAEAFF.

V gene TRBV7-9 combines with J gene TRBJ1-1, with unresolved D. V was shortened by 5 bases and J by 1 base, with 14 bases between the two germline ends. This CDR3 contains 15 residues. The germline V gene encodes CDR1 SEHNR and CDR2 FQNEAQ (reference sequence). CDR3 DNA sequence: TGTGCCAGCAGCCAATGGAGAGTGACGAACACTGAAGCTTTCTTT. Translated, it gives CASSQWRVTNTEAFF. The complete variable domain, with remaining parts taken from reference TRBV7-9 and TRBJ1-1, reads DTGVSQNPRHKITKRGQNVTFRCDPISEHNRLYWYRQTLGQGPEFLTYFQNEAQLEKSRLLSDRFSAERPKGSFSTLEIQRTEQGDSAMYLCASSQWRVTNTEAFFGQGTRLTVV.

The rearrangement uses TRBV5-1 and TRBJ1-6, with 8 nucleotides matching TRBD1. CDR3 length equals 15 residues. With 5 bases clipped from V and 4 bases from J, the junction kept 5 bases outside the gene matches. Germline V gene sequence: CDR1 SGHRS, CDR2 YFSETQ. CDR3 sequence reads: CASSSRDRYNSPLHF. CDR3 sequence (DNA): TGCGCCAGCAGTTCCCGGGACAGGTATAATTCACCCCTCCACTTT. The full variable domain, with the rest looked up from reference TRBV5-1 and TRBJ1-6, is KAGVTQTPRYLIKTRGQQVTLSCSPISGHRSVSWYQQTPGQGLQFLFEYFSETQRNKGNFPGRFSGRQFSNSRSEMNVSTLELGDSALYLCASSSRDRYNSPLHFGNGTRLTVT.

This clone appeared a single time. The CDR3 region is CASSPPRGGPYNEQFF. The CDR3, as DNA: TGTGCCAGCAGCCCTCCGCGGGGGGGCCCCTACAATGAGCAGTTCTTC. The chain links TRBV28 to TRBJ2-1; the match to TRBD2 covers 9 bases. With 6 bases clipped from V and 2 bases from J, the junction kept 8 bases outside the gene matches. Germline CDR1 and CDR2: MDHEN and SYDVKM. The CDR3 loop spans 16 amino acids.

This sequence joins TRBV7-2 and TRBJ2-5; TRBD2 matches at 7 bases. The CDR3 loop spans 15 amino acids. V lost 5 bases and J lost 6; bases outside the gene matches: 12. Per germline, CDR1 SGHTA and CDR2 FQGNSA. The CDR3 reads CASSQSIGEGKTQYF. CDR3 nucleotide sequence: TGTGCCAGCAGCCAGAGTATAGGGGAGGGGAAGACCCAGTACTTC.

This chain links TRBV19 with TRBJ2-5, with TRBD2 matching over 7 bases. J lost 4 bases, V lost 7 bases, and 9 bases had no gene match. CDR1 and CDR2 (germline): LNHDA, SQIVND (reference sequence). The CDR3 spans 14 residues. CDR3 coding DNA: TGTGCCAGTAACGACCGCCCGGGGGGAGAGACCCAGTACTTC. It translates to CASNDRPGGETQYF.

V is TRBV6-5 and J is TRBJ1-2; no clear D gene. The CDR3 contains 13 residues. V dropped 2 bases and J dropped 4 bases, with 8 bases sitting between them. Germline assignment: CDR1 MNHEY and CDR2 SVGAGI. CDR3 in DNA: TGTGCCAGCAGTTACGGAGGGATCTATGGCTACACCTTC. This encodes CASSYGGIYGYTF.

The chain combines TRBV6-1 with TRBJ2-7, with 11 positions matching TRBD2. The CDR3 has 16 amino acids. CDR1 is MNHNS, CDR2 SASEGT, per germline. The V segment lost 2 bases and the J segment 4 bases; nucleotides outside the gene matches: 7. The CDR3 coding sequence is TGTGCCAGCAGTGAACGGGGGACTAGCGGACGTTACGAGCAGTACTTC. Protein: CASSERGTSGRYEQYF.

The chain couples TRBV7-9 to TRBJ2-7; a weak D match, TRBD1 (6 bases). Germline CDR1 and CDR2: SEHNR and FQNEAQ (reference sequence). With 8 bases removed from V and 6 bases from J, the gap between germline ends came to 17 bases. The CDR3 has 13 residues. CDR3 DNA: TGTGCCAGCGGGATAGTGGGGGCAGTCGAGCAGTACTTC. Translation gives CASGIVGAVEQYF.

The V call is TRBV5-4, the J call TRBJ2-3; maybe TRBD2 (7 bases). CDR1 is SGHNT and CDR2 is YYREEE in the germline V gene (reference sequence). V was clipped by 2 bases and J by 13 bases, with 26 bases between them. The CDR3 extends over 16 amino acids. The CDR3 is CASSFPAAGLGGREYF. Here the CDR3 DNA reads TGTGCCAGCAGCTTCCCCGCAGCGGGATTAGGGGGACGCGAGTATTTT.

V and J are TRBV7-6 and TRBJ2-6; 7 bases match TRBD1. CDR3 length: 15 residues. The J segment lost 4 bases and the V segment lost 6 bases, leaving 6 bases of the junction unmatched. CDR1 and CDR2 (germline): SGHVS, FNYEAQ. CDR3 region: CASSKTGPGANVLTF. CDR3 DNA: TGTGCCAGCAGTAAGACAGGGCCCGGGGCCAACGTCCTGACTTTC.

This clone occurred once. The CDR3 nucleotides are TGTGCCAGCAGCTTAGCGCGCGGGAGGACGGCTACGCAGTATTTT. This sequence encodes CASSLARGRTATQYF. This rearrangement joins TRBV7-8 to TRBJ2-3; TRBD2 aligns across 8 bases. The trim removed 0 bases at V and 8 bases at J, leaving 7 bases unmatched. Germline values: CDR1 SGHVS, CDR2 FQNEAQ. The CDR3 covers 15 residues.

The chain uses TRBV6-5 and TRBJ2-1; TRBD1 matches at 7 bases. The CDR3 contains 15 residues. The germline V gene encodes CDR1 MNHEY and CDR2 SVGAGI. The J segment lost 5 bases and the V segment lost 0 bases, leaving 4 bases of the junction unmatched. DNA of the CDR3: TGTGCCAGCAGTTACTCGTCCCAGGGGGACAATGAGCAGTTCTTC. As protein: CASSYSSQGDNEQFF.

The rearrangement uses TRBV18 and TRBJ2-7; 7 nucleotides match TRBD2. From germline, CDR1 is KGHSH and CDR2 LQKENI. The junction had 7 bases not matched to a gene; V was cut back by 5 bases and J by 0 bases. The CDR3 is made up of 15 amino acids. The CDR3 reads CASSASSGSSYEQYF. The CDR3 coding sequence is TGTGCCAGCTCAGCCTCTAGCGGAAGCTCCTACGAGCAGTACTTC. Filled out from reference TRBV18 and TRBJ2-7, the complete variable domain reads NAGVMQNPRHLVRRRGQEARLRCSPMKGHSHVYWYRQLPEEGLKFMVYLQKENIIDESGMPKERFSAEFPKEGPSILRIQQVVRGDSAAYFCASSASSGSSYEQYFGPGTRLTVT.

The CDR3 here is CASSLGTGGDYGYTF. CDR3 sequence (DNA): TGTGCCAGCAGCTTAGGGACAGGGGGTGACTATGGCTACACCTTC. The rearrangement links TRBV7-9 to TRBJ1-2; 10 bases map to TRBD1. Germline V gives CDR1 SEHNR, CDR2 FQNEAQ (reference sequence). There are 15 residues in the CDR3. With 1 base clipped from V and 3 bases from J, the junction kept 2 bases outside the gene matches. Based on the CDR3 plus reference TRBV7-9 and TRBJ1-2, the full variable domain is DTGVSQNPRHKITKRGQNVTFRCDPISEHNRLYWYRQTLGQGPEFLTYFQNEAQLEKSRLLSDRFSAERPKGSFSTLEIQRTEQGDSAMYLCASSLGTGGDYGYTFGSGTRLTVV.

V is TRBV19 and J is TRBJ1-2; D might be TRBD1 (5 bases). Germline values: CDR1 LNHDA, CDR2 SQIVND (reference sequence). V was trimmed by 8 bases and J by 8 bases, leaving 15 bases between them. The CDR3 totals 12 residues. For the CDR3, the DNA is TGTGCCAGTTCCCGGGAGGCAGGGGGCTACACCTTC. It translates to CASSREAGGYTF.

J is TRBJ2-5 and V is TRBV30; 8 bases match TRBD2. V was pared by 4 bases and J by 5 bases, with 6 bases of the junction left unmatched. The CDR3 is 13 residues long. CDR1 is GTSNPN and CDR2 is SVGIG in the germline V gene (reference sequence). The CDR3 reads CAWTREGRETQYF. The CDR3 DNA follows: TGTGCCTGGACTCGGGAGGGCCGGGAGACCCAGTACTTC.

Comments on this clone: The sample holds other DNA sequences that translate to the same CDR3. The chain recombines TRBV13 with TRBJ2-7; 13 bases map to TRBD2. CDR1 PRHDT and CDR2 FYEKMQ come from the germline V gene (reference sequence). The CDR3 has 15 amino acids. With 5 bases clipped from V and 2 bases from J, the junction kept 3 bases outside the gene matches. The CDR3 loop reads CASSLGLAGTYEQYF. The CDR3 DNA is TGTGCCAGCAGCCTGGGACTAGCGGGGACCTACGAGCAGTACTTC.